This is a list of T cell receptor beta chains from one sample in a study of post-analysis software for immune sequencing data. TCRdb ran MiXCR on the PCR reads and lists one entry per CDR3 protein. The sample gives fewer than 850,000 distinct CDR3 sequences, under 60% of which show up once; 4% to 5% is in the top ten. Material for sequencing was blood. These receptors all stem from a girl aged 5 to 17 with multiple sclerosis. CDR3s include the opening cysteine and the closing phenylalanine or tryptophan. D genes are given only for firm matches. Clone size appears in some rows only: once, few, many, or a class for an expanded clone.

V gene	J gene	D gene	clone size	CDR3 DNA	CDR3 protein
TRBV20-1	TRBJ2-3	TRBD1	few	TGCAGTGCTAGGGAAGGGGGCGGCGCAGATACGCAGTATTTT	CSAREGGGADTQYF
TRBV7-9	TRBJ2-5	.	.	TGTGCCAGCCCCTCCGACGTGGGGTACAATGAGCAGTACTTC	CASPSDVGYNEQYF
TRBV20-1	TRBJ2-7	.	.	TGCAGTGCCCCGAGGACAGCCTCCTACGAGCAGTACTTC	CSAPRTASYEQYF
TRBV6-1	TRBJ2-5	TRBD2	.	TGTGCCAGCAGTGAATCAGAGCGGGGTGAGACCCAGTACTTC	CASSESERGETQYF
TRBV20-1	TRBJ2-1	.	few	TGCAGTGCTAGAGGGGGCAATGGGAGGTACAATGAGCAGTTCTTC	CSARGGNGRYNEQFF
TRBV7-3	TRBJ2-7	TRBD1	.	TGTGCCAGTGACCGGGACAGGAGCTCCTACGAGCAGTACTTC	CASDRDRSSYEQYF
TRBV24-1	TRBJ2-1	TRBD2	.	TGTGCCACCAGCTTAGGGACTAGTTGGGAGCAGTTCTTC	CATSLGTSWEQFF
TRBV7-6	TRBJ1-4	TRBD1	many	TGTGCCAGCAGCTTAGAGACAGGGGAGGGTGAAAAACTGTTTTTT	CASSLETGEGEKLFF
TRBV15	TRBJ2-1	TRBD2	.	TGTGCCACCAGCAGAGATCACGGGAGGGCCGTTGAGCAGTTCTTC	CATSRDHGRAVEQFF
TRBV29-1	TRBJ1-2	TRBD1	.	TGCAGCGTTCTGGGGGTGGACAGGGAGGGAGGCTACACCTTC	CSVLGVDREGGYTF
TRBV6-1	TRBJ2-4	.	few	TGTGCCAGCAGCGGAGGGACTGAAGAGCAGTACTTC	CASSGGTEEQYF
TRBV20-1	TRBJ1-2	.	few	TGCAGTGCCCCTGGGCAGGAGGGAATGAATGGCTACACCTTC	CSAPGQEGMNGYTF
TRBV2	TRBJ1-2	.	few	TGTGCCAGCAGTGAAGATGCAGGTTTCAGCTACACCTTC	CASSEDAGFSYTF
TRBV10-3	TRBJ2-5	TRBD2	.	TGTGCCATCAGTGAGTCTAGTGGACTAGCAAAGACCCAGTACTTC	CAISESSGLAKTQYF
TRBV25-1	TRBJ2-2	.	.	TGTGCCAGCAGTGAGGCCAGGGGGAACACCGGGGAGCTGTTTTTT	CASSEARGNTGELFF
TRBV11-3	TRBJ2-7	.	.	TGTGCCAGCAGCAAACCTCGGAACTCCTACGAGCAGTACTTC	CASSKPRNSYEQYF
TRBV12-3/TRBV12-4	TRBJ2-4	.	.	TGTGCCAGCAGTTTCGTCCCCACCAAAAACATTCAGTACTTC	CASSFVPTKNIQYF
TRBV20-1	TRBJ2-1	.	.	TGCAGTGCTGGAGACCCAACTAGGCAGTTCTTC	CSAGDPTRQFF
TRBV30	TRBJ1-2	TRBD1	.	TGTACCGTTCTCGGACAGGCCGGCTATGGCTACACCTTC	CTVLGQAGYGYTF
TRBV28	TRBJ1-6	TRBD1	.	TGTGCCAGCAGTTTCGGGGACAGACCTAATTCACCCCTCCACTTT	CASSFGDRPNSPLHF
TRBV20-1	TRBJ1-2	.	few	TGCAGTGCTAGCGCCGGCAGAGGGTATGGCTACACCTTC	CSASAGRGYGYTF
TRBV7-2	TRBJ2-7	.	few	TGTGCCAGCAGCCTATTGGGCCAGCCTGGCGAGCAGTACTTC	CASSLLGQPGEQYF
TRBV5-1	TRBJ1-2	TRBD1	many	TGCGCCAGCAGCTCCACAGGGGGTGACTATGGCTACACCTTC	CASSSTGGDYGYTF
TRBV6-5	TRBJ1-5	.	.	TGTGCCAGCAGTATCACCGTGAATCAGCCCCAGCATTTT	CASSITVNQPQHF
TRBV4-3	TRBJ2-7	.	.	TGCGCCAGCAGCCAAGAGTTGACAGGGGGCGCGGCTAGCGGGACCTACGAGCAGTACTTC	CASSQELTGGAASGTYEQYF
TRBV20-1	TRBJ2-7	TRBD2	.	TGCAGTGCTAGAGATCGGGGCGGGAGGGCCTACGAGCGGTACTTC	CSARDRGGRAYERYF
TRBV2	TRBJ1-1	.	.	TGTGCCATCCCCGCCGAGGGGGTTGGAGCTTTCTTT	CAIPAEGVGAFF
TRBV6-4	TRBJ2-7	TRBD2	.	TGTGCCGGGAGACTAGCGGGATCGTCGGGAACCTCCTACGAGCAGTACTTC	CAGRLAGSSGTSYEQYF
TRBV5-5	TRBJ2-7	.	.	TGCGCCAGCAGCCAAATTCCGGGACCGCCATCCTACGAGCAGTACTTC	CASSQIPGPPSYEQYF
TRBV12-3/TRBV12-4	TRBJ2-3	.	.	TGTGCCAGCAGTTTAAATGTGGGGTCCGCAGATACGCAGTATTTT	CASSLNVGSADTQYF
TRBV7-8	TRBJ2-2	.	.	TGTGCCAGCACCGGAGATCACGGGGAGCTGTTTTTT	CASTGDHGELFF
TRBV6-5	TRBJ2-7	.	.	TGTGCCAGCAGTCCAGAAGGAAGCCCACCTCAGGACGAGCAGTACTTC	CASSPEGSPPQDEQYF
TRBV7-8	TRBJ2-3	.	once	TGTGCCAGCAGCTTAGCGATGAGCACAGATACGCAGTATTTT	CASSLAMSTDTQYF
TRBV7-2	TRBJ2-1	TRBD2	few	TGTGCCAGCAGCCGGACTAGCGGGAGCGGCTACAATGAGCAGTTCTTC	CASSRTSGSGYNEQFF
TRBV4-2	TRBJ2-1	TRBD2	.	TGTGCCAGCAGCCATGTCGGGACTAGCGGATTCAATGAGCAGTTCTTC	CASSHVGTSGFNEQFF
TRBV10-3	TRBJ2-5	.	.	TGTGCCATCAGCAGAGAGGGGGGACGCACCCAACGTCGTTACCAAGAGACCCAGTACTTC	CAISREGGRTQRRYQETQYF
TRBV7-8	TRBJ2-3	.	.	TGTGCCAGCGGGGAGGTCGCAGATACGCAGTATTTT	CASGEVADTQYF
TRBV5-6	TRBJ2-1	.	few	TGTGCCAGCAGCTTTTTGGGGGGTGGTCATGAGCAGTTCTTC	CASSFLGGGHEQFF
TRBV10-3	TRBJ2-2	TRBD2	few	TGTGCCATCAGTGAGTCAGGCGGGAGGGCCAACACCGGGGAGCTGTTTTTT	CAISESGGRANTGELFF
TRBV10-3	TRBJ2-5	.	.	TGTGCCATCAACGACCCGGGACAAAAAGAGACCCGGTACTTC	CAINDPGQKETRYF
TRBV6-5	TRBJ2-3	.	.	TGTGCCAGCAGTGTAAGCGGGCCGGACAGGGATACGCAGTATTTT	CASSVSGPDRDTQYF
TRBV2	TRBJ1-5	.	few	TGTGCCAGCAGTGAATCCCCCAGACAGCCCCAGCATTTT	CASSESPRQPQHF
TRBV7-2	TRBJ2-1	TRBD2	.	TGTGCCAGCAGCCCCCACCCGACTAGCGGGCATTACAATGAGCAGTTCTTC	CASSPHPTSGHYNEQFF
TRBV28	TRBJ2-7	.	few	TGTGCCAGCAGGGGAGGCACCTTCTCCTACGAGCAGTACTTC	CASRGGTFSYEQYF
TRBV12-3/TRBV12-4	TRBJ2-1	.	few	TGTGCCAGCAGGCGGAGCTCCTACAATGAGCAGTTCTTC	CASRRSSYNEQFF